The 18 T cell receptor beta chains listed next were all sequenced from one sample in a study of blood T cell repertoires in COVID-19. Assay: immunoSEQ multiplex PCR; the TCRdb copy retains only in-frame clones and omits some. The repertoire includes fewer than 150,000 clones, roughly 83% of them detected once, and around 13% sits in the top ten. Sequencing was performed on peripheral blood. The receptors stem from a woman aged 25 to 45 who had recovered from COVID-19.

The V call is TRBV2, the J call TRBJ1-4; D is possibly TRBD1 (6 bases). The CDR3 contains 13 residues. Trimming removed 6 bases at V and 8 bases at J, with 13 bases between. Germline lookup yields CDR1 SNHLY and CDR2 FYNNEI. DNA of the CDR3: TGTGCCAGCAGCGCAGGGACAAAGGAAAAACTGTTTTTT. This encodes CASSAGTKEKLFF.

The V and J genes are TRBV5-1 and TRBJ2-2; TRBD1 is a possible D gene (5 bases). This CDR3 contains 15 residues. Germline values: CDR1 SGHRS, CDR2 YFSETQ. V was cut by 4 bases and J by 5 bases, with 15 bases left in between. CDR3 sequence (DNA): TGCGCCAGCAGCGGTACAGGTGTAGAAACCGGGGAGCTGTTTTTT. Amino acids: CASSGTGVETGELFF.

This clone was counted once. The J gene is TRBJ2-1, the V gene TRBV7-6, with a tentative D call TRBD2 (6 bases). V lost 5 bases, J lost 5 bases, and 22 bases lay in between. Per germline, CDR1 SGHVS and CDR2 FNYEAQ. The CDR3 is 17 amino acids. The CDR3 DNA reads TGTGCCAGCAGCCATACGACGGGGGAAGCTCCTAACAATGAGCAGTTCTTC. Translation gives CASSHTTGEAPNNEQFF.

A few counts support this clone. J is TRBJ1-2 and V is TRBV4-2, with D perhaps matching TRBD1 (5 bases). Trimming stripped 4 bases from V and 2 bases from J, with 5 bases between. Germline CDR1 and CDR2: LGHNA and YNFKEQ. The CDR3 loop spans 12 amino acids. CDR3: CASSPGNYGYTF. The CDR3 bases are TGTGCCAGCAGCCCAGGGAACTATGGCTACACCTTC.

The V call is TRBV5-4, the J call TRBJ1-1; weak D call: TRBD1 (5 bases). The germline V gene has CDR1 SGHNT and CDR2 YYREEE (reference sequence). The CDR3 is 15 residues long. Trimming removed 2 bases at V and 4 bases at J, with 15 bases between. The CDR3 DNA reads as TGTGCCAGCAGCTTACCGGGGACTGTTAGCACTGAAGCTTTCTTT. The encoded protein is CASSLPGTVSTEAFF.

V gene TRBV18 combines with J gene TRBJ1-1, with D hard to call. The germline V and J ends were trimmed by 1 base and 0 bases, with 9 bases remaining between them. CDR1 and CDR2 from the germline V gene are KGHSH and LQKENI. This CDR3 has 15 amino acids. The CDR3 loop reads CASSPRRQVNTEAFF. The CDR3 DNA is TGTGCCAGCTCACCACGCCGGCAGGTGAACACTGAAGCTTTCTTT. The full variable domain, with the rest looked up from reference TRBV18 and TRBJ1-1, is NAGVMQNPRHLVRRRGQEARLRCSPMKGHSHVYWYRQLPEEGLKFMVYLQKENIIDESGMPKERFSAEFPKEGPSILRIQQVVRGDSAAYFCASSPRRQVNTEAFFGQGTRLTVV.

The CDR3 DNA is TGTGCCAGCAGCTTTGATAGCGGGGGGGCCGCAGATACGCAGTATTTT. As protein: CASSFDSGGAADTQYF. The rearrangement links TRBV5-8 to TRBJ2-3; 11 nucleotides agree with TRBD2. The V and J ends lost 2 bases and 4 bases, in that order; junction bases with no gene match: 6. CDR3 length: 16 amino acids. The V gene's germline CDR1 is SGHTS and CDR2 YDEGEE. Drawing the rest from reference TRBV5-8 and TRBJ2-3, the complete variable domain is EAGVTQSPTHLIKTRGQQATLRCSPISGHTSVYWYQQALGLGLQFLLWYDEGEERNRGNFPPRFSGRQFPNYSSELNVNALELEDSALYLCASSFDSGGAADTQYFGPGTRLTVL.

The chain employs TRBV30 and TRBJ1-6, with D uncertain. CDR1 is GTSNPN and CDR2 is SVGIG in the germline V gene (reference sequence). Trimming took off 5 bases at V and 8 bases at J, with 10 bases between the two ends. The CDR3 totals 12 residues. The CDR3 nucleotides read TGTGCCTGGGCTCCGGGGTATTCACCCCTCCACTTT. Translating it yields CAWAPGYSPLHF.

This clone was recorded a few times. This chain connects TRBV12-3 or TRBV12-4 to TRBJ2-7; D not certain. V was cut by 6 bases and J by 4 bases, with 10 bases left in between. The CDR3 is made up of 12 amino acids. As DNA, the CDR3 is TGTGCCAGCAGCATTAGAGAGTACGAGCAGTACTTC. Its protein product is CASSIREYEQYF.

CDR3 DNA: TGTGCCAGCAGCCCCACCTCGTCCGGAGCGGCCGGGGAGCTGTTTTTT. The encoded protein is CASSPTSSGAAGELFF. The chain carries TRBV5-5 and TRBJ2-2; possible D gene TRBD2, 5 bases. V was shortened by 4 bases and J by 6 bases, with 19 bases between the two germline ends. Germline values: CDR1 SGHKS, CDR2 YYEKEE (reference sequence). CDR3 length: 16 residues. Based on the CDR3 plus reference TRBV5-5 and TRBJ2-2, the full variable domain is DAGVTQSPTHLIKTRGQQVTLRCSPISGHKSVSWYQQVLGQGPQFIFQYYEKEERGRGNFPDRFSARQFPNYSSELNVNALLLGDSALYLCASSPTSSGAAGELFFGEGSRLTVL.

The genes are TRBV5-1 and TRBJ2-3; 9 bases are shared with TRBD1. The CDR3 sequence is 15 residues long. The V and J ends lost 4 bases and 2 bases, in that order; junction bases with no gene match: 5. Per the germline V gene, CDR1 is SGHRS and CDR2 is YFSETQ. The DNA for the CDR3 is TGCGCCAGCAGCAACCGGGACAGGGACACAGATACGCAGTATTTT. This gives the protein CASSNRDRDTDTQYF.

The chain employs TRBV5-1 and TRBJ1-3, with 8 bases lining up with TRBD1. J gave up 2 bases and V 4 bases, and 11 bases lay outside the gene matches. Germline assignment: CDR1 SGHRS and CDR2 YFSETQ. The CDR3 spans 17 residues. CDR3 protein: CASSTGQGKNTGNTIYF. The CDR3 nucleotides are TGCGCCAGCAGCACCGGACAGGGAAAAAATACTGGAAACACCATATATTTT.

The chain uses TRBV18 and TRBJ2-5; possible D gene TRBD2, 5 bases. Trimming left V 4 bases short and J 5 bases short, with 11 bases between. The CDR3 has 13 residues. The V gene's germline CDR1 is KGHSH and CDR2 LQKENI. The CDR3 nucleotides are TGTGCCAGCTCACTGGAGGTAGGGGAGACCCAGTACTTC. This codes for CASSLEVGETQYF.

V and J are TRBV27 and TRBJ2-7, with 11 bases identical to TRBD2. Germline V gives CDR1 MNHEY, CDR2 SMNVEV (reference sequence). The V gene end was trimmed by 6 bases and the J gene end by 6 bases; junction bases not matched to a gene: 7. This CDR3 comprises 14 residues. DNA of the CDR3: TGTGCCAGCAGCCCGAAGGGGACTAGCGGCGAGCAGTACTTC. It is translated as CASSPKGTSGEQYF.

The V and J genes are TRBV3-1 (or the pseudogene TRBV3-2) and TRBJ2-7, with 8 bases lining up with TRBD1. The CDR3 covers 17 residues. The V gene end was trimmed by 0 bases and the J gene end by 6 bases; junction bases not matched to a gene: 13. The germline gives CDR1 LGHDT, CDR2 YNNKEL (reference sequence). CDR3 sequence reads: CASSQDKGRTGRSEQYF. In DNA form, the CDR3 reads TGTGCCAGCAGCCAAGATAAAGGGAGGACAGGGAGGTCCGAGCAGTACTTC.

This sequence joins TRBV2 and TRBJ1-1; D gene ambiguous. Germline CDR1 and CDR2: SNHLY and FYNNEI. With 8 bases removed from V and 1 base from J, the gap between germline ends came to 17 bases. The CDR3 covers 15 residues. The CDR3: CASLESEAGNTEAFF. The CDR3 DNA reads as TGTGCCAGCCTTGAGTCCGAAGCAGGGAACACTGAAGCTTTCTTT.

This rearrangement joins TRBV2 to TRBJ1-1; D gene ambiguous. The germline V gene has CDR1 SNHLY and CDR2 FYNNEI. There are 14 residues in the CDR3. The V end was cut by 7 bases, the J end by 1 base, with 13 bases between. CDR3 bases: TGTGCCAGCATGTCGAGCAGGCCGAACACTGAAGCTTTCTTT. It yields the protein CASMSSRPNTEAFF.

This chain links TRBV11-2 with TRBJ2-1; no clear D. The V gene's germline CDR1 is SGHAT and CDR2 FQNNGV. Trimming stripped 1 base from V and 0 bases from J, with 13 bases between. The CDR3 consists of 17 residues. The DNA for the CDR3 is TGTGCCAGCAGCTTAGTTTACGCAGTTCGCTCCTACAATGAGCAGTTCTTC. Its translation is CASSLVYAVRSYNEQFF.